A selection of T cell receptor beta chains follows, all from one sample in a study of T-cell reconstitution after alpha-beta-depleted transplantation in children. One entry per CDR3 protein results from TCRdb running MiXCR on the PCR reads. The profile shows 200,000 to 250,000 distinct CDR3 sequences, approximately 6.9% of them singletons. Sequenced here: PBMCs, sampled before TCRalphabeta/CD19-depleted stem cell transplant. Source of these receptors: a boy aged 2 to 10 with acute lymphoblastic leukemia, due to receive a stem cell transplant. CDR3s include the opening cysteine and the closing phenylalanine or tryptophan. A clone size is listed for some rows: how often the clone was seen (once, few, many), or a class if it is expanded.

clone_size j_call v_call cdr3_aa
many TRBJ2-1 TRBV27 CASSMTSGTYNEQFF
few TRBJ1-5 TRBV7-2 CASSLESRSNQPQHF
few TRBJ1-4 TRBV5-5 CASSLPGATNEKLFF
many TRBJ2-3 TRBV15 CATSEKREDTDTQYF
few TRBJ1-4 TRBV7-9 CASSPSEKLFF
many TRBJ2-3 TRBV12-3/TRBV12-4 CASILAMSLASTDTQYF
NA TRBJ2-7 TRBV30 CAWRLEALTGSEQYF
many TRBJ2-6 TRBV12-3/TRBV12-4 CASGRDAGANVLTF
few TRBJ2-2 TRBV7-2 CASSRTSGTSGELFF
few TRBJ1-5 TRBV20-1 CSARDLFQPQHF
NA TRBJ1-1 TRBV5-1 CASSIGQQNTEAFF
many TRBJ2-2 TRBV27 CASRTGGTGELFF
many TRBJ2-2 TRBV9 CASSFGQGVNTGELFF
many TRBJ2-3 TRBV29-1 CSVNPSGGLADTQYF
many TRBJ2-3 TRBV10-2 CASSETPNPRPWTDTQYF
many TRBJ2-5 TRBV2 CASGPQTGPFETQYF
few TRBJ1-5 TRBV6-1 CAGGTGNQPQHF
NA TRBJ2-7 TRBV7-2 CASSLEGGRSYEQYF
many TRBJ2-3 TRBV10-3 CAISRTGEGTDTQYF
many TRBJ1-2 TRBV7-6 CASSLAPLEGYTF
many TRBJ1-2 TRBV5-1 CASSLDDRAYGYTF
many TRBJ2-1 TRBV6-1 CASRAALNEQFF
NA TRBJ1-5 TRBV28 CATREKTGYRGESNQPQHF
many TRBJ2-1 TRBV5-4 CASSLFAGWEQFF
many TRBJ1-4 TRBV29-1 CSVVVYGEKLFF
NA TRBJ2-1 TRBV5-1 CASSFTGVDFDEQFF
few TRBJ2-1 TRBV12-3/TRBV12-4 CASSLNHNEQFF
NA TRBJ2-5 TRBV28 CASSPGVLETQYF
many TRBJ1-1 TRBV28 CASSFPQGFRAFF
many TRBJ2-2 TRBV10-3 CAIRGHTGELFF
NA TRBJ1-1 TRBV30 CAWSATGTEAFF
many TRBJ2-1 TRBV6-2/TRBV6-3 CASSYENPYNEQFF
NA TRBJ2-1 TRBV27 CASRNRGGSYNEQFF
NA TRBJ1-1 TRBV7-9 CAGGRGLANTEAFF
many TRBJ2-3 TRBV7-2 CASSLDTASDTQYF
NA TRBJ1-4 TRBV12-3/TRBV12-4 CASSPDDGFEKLFF
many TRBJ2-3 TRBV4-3 CASSPGLAGGPGTDTQYF
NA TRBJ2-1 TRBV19 CASRVAGASYNEQFF
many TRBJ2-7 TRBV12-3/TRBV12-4 CASSLPASYEQYF
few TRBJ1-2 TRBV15 CATSRDGGRGYTF
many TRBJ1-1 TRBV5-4 CASSGPGGGGAEAFF
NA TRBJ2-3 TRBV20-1 CSARDWQGPRDTQYF
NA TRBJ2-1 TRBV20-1 CSARGNGGDYNEQFF
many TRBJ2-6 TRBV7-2 CASSLDRLSVLTF
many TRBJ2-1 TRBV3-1 CASRPTGLVSNEQFF
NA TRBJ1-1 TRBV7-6 CASSLAGQLEAFF
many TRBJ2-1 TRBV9 CASSLIGVSYNEQFF
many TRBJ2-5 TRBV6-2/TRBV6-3 CASRRGGAWETQYF
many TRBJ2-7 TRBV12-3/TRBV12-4 CASSPRAYEQYF
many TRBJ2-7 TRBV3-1 CASSALDEQYF
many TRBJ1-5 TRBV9 CASSPGDTGRIQPQHF
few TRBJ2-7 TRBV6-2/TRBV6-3 CASHPGTYSYEQYF
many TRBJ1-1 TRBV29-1 CSVEAGGRGGTLEAFF
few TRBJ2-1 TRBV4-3 CASSQDVGTRVNEQFF
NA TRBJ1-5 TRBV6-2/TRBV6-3 CASINRDSNQPQHF